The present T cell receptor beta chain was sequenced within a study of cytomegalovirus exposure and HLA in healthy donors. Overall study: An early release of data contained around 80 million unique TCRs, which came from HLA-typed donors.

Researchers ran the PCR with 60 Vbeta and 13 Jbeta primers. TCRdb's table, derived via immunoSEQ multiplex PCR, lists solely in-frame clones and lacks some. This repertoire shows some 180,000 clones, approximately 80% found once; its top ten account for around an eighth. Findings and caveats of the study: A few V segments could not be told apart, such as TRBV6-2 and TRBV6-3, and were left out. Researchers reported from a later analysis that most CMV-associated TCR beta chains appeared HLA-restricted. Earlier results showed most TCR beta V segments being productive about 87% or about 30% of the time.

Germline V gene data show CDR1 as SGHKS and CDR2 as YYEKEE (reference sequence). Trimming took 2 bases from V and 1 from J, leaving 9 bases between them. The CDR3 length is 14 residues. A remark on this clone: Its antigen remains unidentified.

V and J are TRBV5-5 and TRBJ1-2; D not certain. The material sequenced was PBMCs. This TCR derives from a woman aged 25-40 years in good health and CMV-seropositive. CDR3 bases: TGTGCCAGCAGCTTATCCCCTGTTAACTATGGCTACACCTTC. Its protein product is CASSLSPVNYGYTF.